Sequencing of this T cell receptor (beta chain) was carried out in a study of human T cells and chemical hapten exposure. Overall study context: Upper inner arm skin measuring about 2 cm by about 2 cm received 2% DPC for sensitization. The study patch tested 0.01% DPC on the upper back and read results at 6 days. Regarding the study as a whole: Positive correlation was observed between PT1 expanded TCR counts and patch test score.

TCRdb re-derived calls from the RACE reads in MiXCR, one entry per CDR3 protein. Among approximately 77,000 distinct CDR3 sequences, 14% were seen once, and the ten largest hold 4.6%. The CDR3 has 14 residues. In germline, CDR1 is MNHNS, CDR2 SASEGT. V lost 6 bases, J lost 3 bases, and 6 bases stayed unmatched. This clonotype was counted a few times. Its matching antigen is unknown. Noted time point: pre-sensitization, week 0. The treatment: therapeutic diphenylcyclopropenone sensitization with weekly scalp DPC. This clonotype was obtained from a woman in her fifties or sixties with alopecia areata. Some clones in this sample may be carry-over from other donors' samples. The sample was whole blood, taken in connection with sensitization to the hapten diphenylcyclopropenone (DPC). The J gene is TRBJ1-1, the V gene TRBV6-1; 8 bases map to TRBD1. CDR3 DNA sequence: TGTGCCAGCAGACCGACAGGGGTCTACACTGAAGCTTTCTTT. Protein product: CASRPTGVYTEAFF.